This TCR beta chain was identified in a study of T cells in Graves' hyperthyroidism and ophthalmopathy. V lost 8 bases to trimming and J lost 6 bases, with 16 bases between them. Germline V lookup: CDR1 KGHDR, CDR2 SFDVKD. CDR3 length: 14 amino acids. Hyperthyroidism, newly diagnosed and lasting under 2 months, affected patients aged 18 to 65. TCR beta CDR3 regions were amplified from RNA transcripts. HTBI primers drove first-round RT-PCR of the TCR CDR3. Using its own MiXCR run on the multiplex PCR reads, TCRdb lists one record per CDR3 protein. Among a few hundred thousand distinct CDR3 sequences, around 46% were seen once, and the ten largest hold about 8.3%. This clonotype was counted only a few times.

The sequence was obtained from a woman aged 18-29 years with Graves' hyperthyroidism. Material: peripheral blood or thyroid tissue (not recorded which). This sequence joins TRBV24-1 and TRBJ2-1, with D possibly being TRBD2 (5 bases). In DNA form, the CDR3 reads TGTGCCACCACACTGTCCCGGGAACCCAATGAGCAGTTCTTC. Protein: CATTLSREPNEQFF.